The 6 T cell receptor beta chains presented below share a single source sample, sequenced in a study of control samples from healthy donors and cancer patients. Clones were read by immunoSEQ multiplex PCR, and TCRdb kept only the in-frame ones, dropping some. The table lists 100,000 to 150,000 clones, about 87% of them singletons, with about 12% in the top ten. The sequencing input was blood. These receptors were taken from a man under 40 in good health.

J is TRBJ1-2 and V is TRBV7-2; 9 bases are shared with TRBD1. There are 13 residues in the CDR3. V dropped 2 bases and J dropped 8; count of bases not matched to a gene: 3. The V gene's germline CDR1 is SGHTA and CDR2 FQGNSA. The CDR3 bases are TGTGCCAGCAGCTTAAGGGACAGGGACGGCTACACCTTC. Protein sequence: CASSLRDRDGYTF.

The chain is built from TRBV30 and TRBJ2-5; D may be TRBD1 (6 bases). This CDR3 has 12 amino acids. V lost 7 bases to trimming and J lost 5 bases, with 14 bases between them. Germline CDR1 and CDR2: GTSNPN and SVGIG (reference sequence). CDR3 sequence reads: CAFNRVEETQYF. The CDR3 region has the DNA TGTGCCTTTAACAGGGTCGAGGAGACCCAGTACTTC.

CDR3 DNA: TGTGCCAGCAGCCCCGGATTGGGGGAGGGTCAGCCCCAGCATTTT. It yields the protein CASSPGLGEGQPQHF. The chain combines TRBV28 with TRBJ1-5, with a tentative D call TRBD1 (5 bases). The CDR3 has 15 amino acids. The germline CDR1 and CDR2 sequences are MDHEN and SYDVKM. V lost 6 bases, J lost 6 bases, and 18 bases lay in between.

V and J are TRBV7-9 and TRBJ2-2, with TRBD2 as a possible D gene (5 bases). The CDR3 sequence is 14 residues long. CDR1 is SEHNR, CDR2 FQNEAQ, per germline (reference sequence). The CDR3 here is CAARDIVWSGELFF. CDR3 sequence (DNA): TGTGCGGCGAGGGATATAGTATGGTCCGGGGAGCTGTTTTTT.

The V and J genes are TRBV6-5 and TRBJ2-3; D unclear. CDR1 is MNHEY, CDR2 SVGAGI, per germline. Deletions cut 11 bases from V and 1 base from J, with 19 bases between. The CDR3 is 15 amino acids. In DNA, the CDR3 is TGTGCCCTATTGTCAAGGGATCTAGGCACAGATACGCAGTATTTT. Translation: CALLSRDLGTDTQYF.

On this clone: Other DNA sequences in the sample encode the same CDR3. CDR3 in DNA: TGTGCCAGTAGTCTGGCGGGGGGGGAGACCCAGTACTTC. Translated, it gives CASSLAGGETQYF. V usage is TRBV19 and J usage is TRBJ2-5; 9 bases agree with TRBD2. With V trimmed by 5 bases and J by 5 bases, 3 bases remained unmatched. The CDR3 covers 13 residues. Germline CDR1 reads LNHDA; CDR2 reads SQIVND (reference sequence).